Sequencing of this TCR beta chain was carried out in a study of shared clonotypes between healthy human individuals. Study-level background: There were three CD4 naive, three CD4 memory, two CD8 naive and one CD8 memory plates per donor.

Naive CD8 cells lacked CD45RO, underwent positive selection for CCR7 and left out terminally differentiated effector memory CD45RA+ cells. The data were produced by immunoSEQ multiplex PCR, yet TCRdb's version contains in-frame clones alone and is incomplete. The sample consists of 750,000 to 1,000,000 clones, 80% to 95% of them appearing once. The germline V gene has CDR1 MNHEY and CDR2 SMNVEV (reference sequence). CDR3 length: 16 amino acids. V lost 5 bases and J lost 0, with 15 bases in between. The receptor comes from a man between 25 and 39 years old in good health. The chain carries TRBV27 and TRBJ2-3; weak D call: TRBD1 (6 bases). The sequencing sample was made of naive CD8+ T cells sorted from blood. The chain's CDR3 is CASSPGAETSTDTQYF. CDR3 coding DNA: TGTGCCAGCAGTCCAGGGGCCGAGACTAGCACAGATACGCAGTATTTT.